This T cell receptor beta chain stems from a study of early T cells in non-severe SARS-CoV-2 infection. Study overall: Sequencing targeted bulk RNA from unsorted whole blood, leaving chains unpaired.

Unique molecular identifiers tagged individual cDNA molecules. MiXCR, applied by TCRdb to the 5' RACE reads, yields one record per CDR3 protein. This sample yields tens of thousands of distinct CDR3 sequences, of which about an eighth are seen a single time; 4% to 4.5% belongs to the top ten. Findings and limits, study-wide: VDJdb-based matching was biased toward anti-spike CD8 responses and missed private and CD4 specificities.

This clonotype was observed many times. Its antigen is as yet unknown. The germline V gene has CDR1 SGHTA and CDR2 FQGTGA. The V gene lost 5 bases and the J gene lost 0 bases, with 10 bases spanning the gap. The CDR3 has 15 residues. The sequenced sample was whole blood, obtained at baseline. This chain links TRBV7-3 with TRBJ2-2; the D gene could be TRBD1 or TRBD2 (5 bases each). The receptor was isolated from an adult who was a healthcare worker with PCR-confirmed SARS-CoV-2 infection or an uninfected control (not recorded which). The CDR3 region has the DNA TGTGCCAGCAGCAGGGACCGATCGAACACCGGGGAGCTGTTTTTT. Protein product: CASSRDRSNTGELFF.